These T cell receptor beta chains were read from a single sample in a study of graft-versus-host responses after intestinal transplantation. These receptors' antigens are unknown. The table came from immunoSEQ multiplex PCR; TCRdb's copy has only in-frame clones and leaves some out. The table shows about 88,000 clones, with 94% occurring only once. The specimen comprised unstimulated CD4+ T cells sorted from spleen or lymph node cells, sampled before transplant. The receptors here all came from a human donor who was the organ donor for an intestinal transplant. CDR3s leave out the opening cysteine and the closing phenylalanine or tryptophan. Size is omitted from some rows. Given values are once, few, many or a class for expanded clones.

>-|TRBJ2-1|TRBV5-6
ASSLAEKRGLPGNEQF
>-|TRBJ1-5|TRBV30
AWSEGQGSNQPQH
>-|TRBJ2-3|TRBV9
ASSVGVVAGGGDTQY
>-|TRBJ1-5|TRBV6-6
ASRSGGNQPQH
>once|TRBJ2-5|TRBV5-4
ASSTSTGIQETQY
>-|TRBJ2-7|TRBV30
AWGDSSPYEQY
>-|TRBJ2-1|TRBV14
ASSRDRYNEQF
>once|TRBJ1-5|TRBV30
AWSTGGFSNQPQH
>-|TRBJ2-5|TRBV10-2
ASRDTGGGETQY
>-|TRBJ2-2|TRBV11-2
ASSLSPGQGANGELF
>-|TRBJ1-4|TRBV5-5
ASSERQPTNEKLF
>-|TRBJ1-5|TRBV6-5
ASSPGQSNQPQH
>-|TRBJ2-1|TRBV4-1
ASSQYFGTTYNEQF
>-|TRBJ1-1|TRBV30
AGKTAEAF
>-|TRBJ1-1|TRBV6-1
ASSEAGGGLVHTEAF
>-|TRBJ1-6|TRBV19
ASSGGSYNSPLH
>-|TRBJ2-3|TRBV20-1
SASLLDTQY
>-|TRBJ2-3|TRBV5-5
ASSSVISMDTQY
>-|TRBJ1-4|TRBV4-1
ASSQDAGFGEKLF
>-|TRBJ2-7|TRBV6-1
ASRDRPTYEQY
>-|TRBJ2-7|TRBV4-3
ASSPSLTSGGAEPYEQY
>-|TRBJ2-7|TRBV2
ASRGDRVVEQY